The rows below give T cell receptor beta chains drawn from one sample of a study of Ad26.COV2.S vaccination and SARS-CoV-2 variants. The assay was immunoSEQ multiplex PCR, and TCRdb's table has in-frame clones only and misses some. Here the sample spans 300,000 to 400,000 clones, 88% being singletons. The specimen comprised peripheral blood, sampled in a trial of Ad26.COV2.S vaccine versus placebo. These receptors were taken from a person aged 18-65 years who received the Ad26.COV2.S COVID-19 vaccine or a placebo. Each CDR3 is given with its conserved first and last residue. The order of the fields is CDR3 DNA, CDR3 protein, J gene, D gene, CDR3 length, clone size, V gene. D genes are given only for firm matches. Only part of the rows carry a size: once, few, many, or a class if the clone is expanded.

cdr3_nt: TGTGCCAGCAGTTTAAACCGAAATCAGCCCCAGCATTTT
cdr3_aa: CASSLNRNQPQHF
j_call: TRBJ1-5
d_call: NA
cdr3_length: 13
clone_size: NA
v_call: TRBV27

cdr3_nt: TGTGCCAGCGCACCAGGGTCGGAGAACACTGAAGCTTTCTTT
cdr3_aa: CASAPGSENTEAFF
j_call: TRBJ1-1
d_call: NA
cdr3_length: 14
clone_size: NA
v_call: TRBV7-9

cdr3_nt: TGTGCCAGCAGTCTAGTGGGTCCCGACGAGCAGTACTTC
cdr3_aa: CASSLVGPDEQYF
j_call: TRBJ2-7
d_call: NA
cdr3_length: 13
clone_size: once
v_call: TRBV11-3

cdr3_nt: TGTGCCTTTTCCGGGACAGCCTACTCTGGGGCCAACGTCCTGACTTTC
cdr3_aa: CAFSGTAYSGANVLTF
j_call: TRBJ2-6
d_call: TRBD1
cdr3_length: 16
clone_size: NA
v_call: TRBV30

cdr3_nt: TGTGCCTGGAGTGAACCACAGGGGGGGAACACTGAAGCTTTCTTT
cdr3_aa: CAWSEPQGGNTEAFF
j_call: TRBJ1-1
d_call: TRBD1
cdr3_length: 15
clone_size: NA
v_call: TRBV30

cdr3_nt: TGTGCCAGCAGCGCCCGGGCCGGGGAGCTGTTTTTT
cdr3_aa: CASSARAGELFF
j_call: TRBJ2-2
d_call: NA
cdr3_length: 12
clone_size: once
v_call: TRBV7-2

cdr3_nt: TGTGCCAGCAGCTTAACTAGCGGGACAGATACGCAGTATTTT
cdr3_aa: CASSLTSGTDTQYF
j_call: TRBJ2-3
d_call: TRBD2
cdr3_length: 14
clone_size: few
v_call: TRBV7-3

cdr3_nt: TGTGCCAGCAGCCCTAGGACAGGAAGCACAGATACGCAGTATTTT
cdr3_aa: CASSPRTGSTDTQYF
j_call: TRBJ2-3
d_call: TRBD1
cdr3_length: 15
clone_size: NA
v_call: TRBV7-9

cdr3_nt: TGCAGCGTGGACGGGACAGGGGGCGAATATTGGGGAGCTTTCTTT
cdr3_aa: CSVDGTGGEYWGAFF
j_call: TRBJ1-1
d_call: TRBD1
cdr3_length: 15
clone_size: NA
v_call: TRBV29-1

cdr3_nt: TGCAGCGTTGTGGGGCGATACAATGAGCAGTTCTTC
cdr3_aa: CSVVGRYNEQFF
j_call: TRBJ2-1
d_call: NA
cdr3_length: 12
clone_size: once
v_call: TRBV29-1

cdr3_nt: TGTGCCAGCAGCAAGGACAGAAATCAGCCCCAGCATTTT
cdr3_aa: CASSKDRNQPQHF
j_call: TRBJ1-5
d_call: NA
cdr3_length: 13
clone_size: NA
v_call: TRBV5-8

cdr3_nt: TGTGCCAGCACCTGGGGGCAGGATCAGCCCCAGCATTTT
cdr3_aa: CASTWGQDQPQHF
j_call: TRBJ1-5
d_call: NA
cdr3_length: 13
clone_size: NA
v_call: TRBV2

cdr3_nt: TGTGCCAGCAGCTTAGGACTAGCGGCCACTCAAGGGCGGCAGTTCTTC
cdr3_aa: CASSLGLAATQGRQFF
j_call: TRBJ2-1
d_call: TRBD2
cdr3_length: 16
clone_size: NA
v_call: TRBV7-9

cdr3_nt: TGTGCCAGCAGCTCAGCGGGGGACACTGAAGCTTTCTTT
cdr3_aa: CASSSAGDTEAFF
j_call: TRBJ1-1
d_call: NA
cdr3_length: 13
clone_size: NA
v_call: TRBV27

cdr3_nt: TGTGCCAGCAGTTTATTACAGGGGAGATCAGAGACCCAGTACTTC
cdr3_aa: CASSLLQGRSETQYF
j_call: TRBJ2-5
d_call: TRBD1
cdr3_length: 15
clone_size: NA
v_call: TRBV28

cdr3_nt: TGTGCCAGCAGTCCTCGGACAGGGATCCAGCCCCAGCATTTT
cdr3_aa: CASSPRTGIQPQHF
j_call: TRBJ1-5
d_call: TRBD1
cdr3_length: 14
clone_size: once
v_call: TRBV27

cdr3_nt: TGTGCCAGCTCACTAGGACAGGGTGAAGCTTTCTTT
cdr3_aa: CASSLGQGEAFF
j_call: TRBJ1-1
d_call: TRBD1
cdr3_length: 12
clone_size: NA
v_call: TRBV18

cdr3_nt: TGTGCCAGCAGCCCGAGTAGCGGGAGCTCCTACGAGCAGTACTTC
cdr3_aa: CASSPSSGSSYEQYF
j_call: TRBJ2-7
d_call: TRBD2
cdr3_length: 15
clone_size: NA
v_call: TRBV7-3

cdr3_nt: TGTGCCAGCAGTTCACAGGGGGGCGGGAGATACGAGCAGTACTTC
cdr3_aa: CASSSQGGGRYEQYF
j_call: TRBJ2-7
d_call: NA
cdr3_length: 15
clone_size: NA
v_call: TRBV28

cdr3_nt: TGTGCCAGCAGCCAAGATGCCCCTGGGAGCTCCTACGAGCAGTACTTC
cdr3_aa: CASSQDAPGSSYEQYF
j_call: TRBJ2-7
d_call: NA
cdr3_length: 16
clone_size: NA
v_call: TRBV4-2

cdr3_nt: TGTGCCAGCAGTTACTCCGGGGGCAACGAGCAGTACTTC
cdr3_aa: CASSYSGGNEQYF
j_call: TRBJ2-7
d_call: NA
cdr3_length: 13
clone_size: NA
v_call: TRBV6-5

cdr3_nt: TGTGCCATCAGTGTATACCAGGGGACCTATGGCTACACCTTC
cdr3_aa: CAISVYQGTYGYTF
j_call: TRBJ1-2
d_call: NA
cdr3_length: 14
clone_size: NA
v_call: TRBV10-3